There are many counts of the clone carrying this TCR beta chain. Its target is unknown. These data belong to a study of T cell repertoires in cytomegalovirus infection. Study summary: Public signatures in TCR beta pointed to CMV infection and matching HLA type. Study-level results: Adding up the frequency of public TCR beta families identified people who carried CMV plus the relevant HLA. HLA-C-restricted CMV-specific TCR beta clonotypes were dominant in the ex vivo response.

Via MiXCR, TCRdb re-called the reads, giving one row per CDR3 protein. The sample lists 200,000 to 300,000 distinct CDR3 sequences, over 8% occurring once. The TCR sequence derives from a human donor in good health (CMV status not recorded). Some clones in this sample may be carry-over from other donors' samples. Sequenced input: PBMCs.

The CDR3 region has the DNA TGTGCCAGCAGTTTAGTAGGGACTAATGAAAAACTGTTTTTT. As protein: CASSLVGTNEKLFF. The genes are TRBV28 and TRBJ1-4; D is undetermined. This CDR3 is built from 14 residues. The germline CDR1 and CDR2 sequences are MDHEN and SYDVKM. The V gene lost 2 bases and the J gene lost 2 bases, with 6 bases spanning the gap. The whole variable domain, remainder taken from reference TRBV28 and TRBJ1-4, is DVKVTQSSRYLVKRTGEKVFLECVQDMDHENMFWYRQDPGLGLRLIYFSYDVKMKEKGDIPEGYSVSREKKERFSLILESASTNQTSMYLCASSLVGTNEKLFFGSGTQLSVL.